This note documents a single TCR beta chain sequence. Its antigen is currently unknown. The template used for profiling TCR beta VDJ and CDR3 was genomic DNA. Each CDR3 protein gets one entry after TCRdb re-called the reads with MiXCR. The sample yields a few hundred thousand distinct CDR3 sequences, 30% to 40% seen once. The V gene lost 6 bases and the J gene lost 3 bases, with 17 bases spanning the gap. The CDR3 is 15 residues long. The data originate from a study of CD8+CD57+ T cells in acquired aplastic anemia. Study as a whole: Sorted CD4+ and CD8+ cell DNA averaged around 3 ug. CD4+ cells from healthy donors averaged about 10.8 million reads.

General study findings and limits: Nearly 30 CD8+ CDR3 sequences were shared between patients and controls.

Sequencing was done on a sample of sorted CD4+, CD8+, or CD8+CD57+ T cells (not recorded which) from PBMCs. This chain joins TRBV12-3 or TRBV12-4 and TRBJ1-1; D unresolved. The receptor's source is a human donor in good health, serving as a control. The CDR3, as DNA: TGTGCCAGCAGCGTAAATGGGTGGCGCTACACTGAAGCTTTCTTT. Translation: CASSVNGWRYTEAFF.